One and the same sample provided the 22 T cell receptor beta chains below, sequenced in a study of cytomegalovirus exposure and HLA in healthy donors. Both 60 Vbeta primers and 13 Jbeta primers went into the PCR. TCRdb keeps only in-frame clones here, not all; method: immunoSEQ multiplex PCR. This repertoire shows some 150,000 clones, 79% found once; its top ten account for roughly 0.99%. Sequenced sample: PBMCs. The receptors were sampled from a male donor in good health and CMV-seronegative.

The chain recombines TRBV12-5 with TRBJ2-2; D perhaps matches TRBD2 (5 bases). CDR1 and CDR2 from the germline V gene are LGHNT and FRNRAP. The CDR3 is 15 residues long. Between the trimmed V and J ends, which lost 7 bases and 6 bases, there was a span of 18 bases. The CDR3 nucleotides are TGTGCTAGTGCTACGACTATTGGTAGGGCCGGGGAGCTGTTTTTT. It encodes CASATTIGRAGELFF.

V gene TRBV4-3 combines with J gene TRBJ2-7; 7 bases are shared with TRBD1. In germline, CDR1 is LGHNA, CDR2 YSLEER. The CDR3 contains 14 residues. V lost 0 bases, J lost 3 bases, and 2 bases stayed unmatched. The CDR3 is CASSQEHRGYEQYF. In nucleotides, the CDR3 is TGCGCCAGCAGCCAAGAGCACAGGGGCTACGAGCAGTACTTC.

J is TRBJ2-6 and V is TRBV30; the D gene is possibly TRBD2 (5 bases). V lost 8 bases and J 2 bases, leaving 19 bases between the germline ends. In germline, CDR1 is GTSNPN, CDR2 SVGIG (reference sequence). The CDR3 contains 16 residues. The CDR3 DNA follows: TGTGCCACGGAGTACGGGGAGTTTGCTGGGGCCAACGTCCTGACTTTC. Protein product: CATEYGEFAGANVLTF.

The chain links TRBV9 to TRBJ2-3, with 9 bases lining up with TRBD2. The V gene end was trimmed by 0 bases and the J gene end by 2 bases; junction bases not matched to a gene: 1. Germline lookup yields CDR1 SGDLS and CDR2 YYNGEE. The CDR3 has 15 residues. The CDR3 DNA sequence: TGTGCCAGCAGCGTAGGCGGGGGGGCCACAGATACGCAGTATTTT. Residues: CASSVGGGATDTQYF.

V and J are TRBV27 and TRBJ2-7; 7 bases map to TRBD2. V lost 4 bases to trimming and J lost 5 bases; unmatched junction nucleotides: 5. The CDR3 is made up of 13 amino acids. From germline, CDR1 is MNHEY and CDR2 SMNVEV (reference sequence). CDR3 protein: CASSSHGGDEQYF. In DNA, the CDR3 is TGTGCCAGCAGTTCCCATGGGGGGGACGAGCAGTACTTC.

This rearrangement joins TRBV5-1 to TRBJ1-2; 9 bases map to TRBD1. The CDR3 is made up of 17 amino acids. The J segment lost 4 bases and the V segment lost 0 bases, leaving 10 bases of the junction unmatched. Germline V CDR1 and CDR2: SGHRS, YFSETQ. CDR3 DNA: TGCGCCAGCAGCTTGGTCACAGGGGGCGCGGGCAGCTATGGCTACACCTTC. It translates to CASSLVTGGAGSYGYTF.

CDR3 protein: CASRRGFNTGELFF. The CDR3, as DNA: TGTGCCAGCAGGCGGGGGTTTAACACCGGGGAGCTGTTTTTT. J is TRBJ2-2 and V is TRBV6-1; 7 bases match TRBD2. The J segment lost 2 bases and the V segment lost 6 bases, leaving 3 bases of the junction unmatched. The CDR3 covers 14 residues. Germline values: CDR1 MNHNS, CDR2 SASEGT.

With regard to this clone: The sample contains more than one DNA sequence encoding this CDR3. The chain combines TRBV5-4 with TRBJ2-7; D is possibly TRBD1 (6 bases). Per germline, CDR1 SGHNT and CDR2 YYREEE (reference sequence). The CDR3 has 14 residues. The ends were cut back, 3 bases at V and 5 bases at J, with 15 bases in the middle. The CDR3 loop reads CASSSQGRGNEQYF. The CDR3 region has the DNA TGTGCCAGCAGCTCGCAGGGGAGAGGGAACGAGCAGTACTTC. The variable domain in full, with the rest retrieved from reference TRBV5-4 and TRBJ2-7, is ETGVTQSPTHLIKTRGQQVTLRCSSQSGHNTVSWYQQALGQGPQFIFQYYREEENGRGNFPPRFSGLQFPNYSSELNVNALELDDSALYLCASSSQGRGNEQYFGPGTRLTVT.

The rearrangement uses TRBV7-9 and TRBJ2-3; D uncertain. This CDR3 region has 15 residues. Per the germline V gene, CDR1 is SEHNR and CDR2 is FQNEAQ (reference sequence). V was trimmed by 3 bases and J by 2 bases, leaving 12 bases between them. For the CDR3, the DNA is TGTGCCAGCAGCTTCGTGACGACTTACACAGATACGCAGTATTTT. It is translated as CASSFVTTYTDTQYF.

To note about this clone: It is likely a read error, because the conserved phenylalanine at the end of the CDR3 is missing. The chain has TRBV9 and TRBJ2-7; TRBD1 aligns across 7 bases. The germline V gene has CDR1 SGDLS and CDR2 YYNGEE. There are 15 residues in the CDR3. With V trimmed by 4 bases and J by 7 bases, 14 bases remained unmatched. The CDR3, as DNA: TGTGCCAGCAGCAGAAGAAACCAACAGGGGAGTGAGCAGTACCTC. Its protein is CASSRRNQQGSEQYL.

The chain is built from TRBV2 and TRBJ2-6; 9 nucleotides match TRBD1. Germline values: CDR1 SNHLY, CDR2 FYNNEI. The CDR3 extends over 15 amino acids. With 8 bases clipped from V and 4 bases from J, the junction kept 6 bases outside the gene matches. The CDR3 is CASDRGSSGANVLTF. CDR3 DNA sequence: TGTGCCAGCGACAGGGGGTCATCCGGGGCCAACGTCCTGACTTTC.

This chain links TRBV27 with TRBJ2-3, with 7 bases matching TRBD2. V trimming: 7 bases; J trimming: 6 bases; junction bases outside the gene matches: 4. The CDR3 has 12 residues. From germline, CDR1 is MNHEY and CDR2 SMNVEV (reference sequence). CDR3 in amino acids: CASTGGRDTQYF. In nucleotides, the CDR3 is TGTGCCAGCACCGGGGGGAGGGATACGCAGTATTTT.

There are a few counts of this clone. This rearrangement joins TRBV19 to TRBJ1-5; D gene uncertain. The CDR3 totals 13 residues. Germline CDR1 reads LNHDA; CDR2 reads SQIVND (reference sequence). V shed 5 bases and J shed 7 bases, with 12 bases lying between them. Here the CDR3 reads CASSLSQRQPQHF. For the CDR3, the DNA is TGTGCCAGTAGTCTTAGTCAACGACAGCCCCAGCATTTT.

The chain links TRBV6-6 to TRBJ1-6; a possible D gene is TRBD1 (6 bases). CDR3 length: 16 amino acids. The germline V and J ends were trimmed by 0 bases and 7 bases, with 13 bases remaining between them. Germline values: CDR1 MNHNY, CDR2 SVGAGI (reference sequence). The CDR3 loop reads CASSYSPGERNSPLHF. The CDR3 DNA reads as TGTGCCAGCAGTTACTCCCCAGGGGAGAGAAATTCACCCCTCCACTTT.

The chain uses TRBV28 and TRBJ2-7; maybe TRBD2 (5 bases). This CDR3 is built from 15 residues. CDR1 is MDHEN, CDR2 SYDVKM, per germline. V was shortened by 5 bases and J by 0 bases, with 14 bases between the two germline ends. CDR3 sequence: CASSTTERVSYEQYF. The CDR3 DNA follows: TGTGCCAGCAGTACCACCGAGAGGGTCTCCTACGAGCAGTACTTC.

The CDR3 sequence: CASSLSGGKETQYF. Here the CDR3 DNA reads TGTGCCAGCAGTTTAAGCGGGGGGAAAGAGACCCAGTACTTC. This sequence joins TRBV28 and TRBJ2-5; 9 bases are shared with TRBD2. CDR1 is MDHEN and CDR2 is SYDVKM in the germline V gene. The CDR3 contains 14 residues. Trimming took 2 bases from V and 3 from J; bases not matched to a gene: 1. The complete variable domain, with remaining parts taken from reference TRBV28 and TRBJ2-5, reads DVKVTQSSRYLVKRTGEKVFLECVQDMDHENMFWYRQDPGLGLRLIYFSYDVKMKEKGDIPEGYSVSREKKERFSLILESASTNQTSMYLCASSLSGGKETQYFGPGTRLLVL.

In this sample, this clone turned up a few times. The rearrangement joins TRBV28 to TRBJ1-1; TRBD1 matches at 7 bases. In germline, CDR1 is MDHEN, CDR2 SYDVKM. There are 13 residues in the CDR3. With V trimmed by 0 bases and J by 7 bases, 2 bases remained unmatched. CDR3 region: CASSLWTGLEAFF. The CDR3 DNA sequence: TGTGCCAGCAGTTTATGGACAGGGCTTGAAGCTTTCTTT.

J is TRBJ1-3 and V is TRBV30; D not certain. CDR3 length: 14 residues. V was pared by 7 bases and J by 4 bases, with 17 bases between. The germline V gene has CDR1 GTSNPN and CDR2 SVGIG (reference sequence). The CDR3 here is CAFPRPPRGNTIYF. As DNA, the CDR3 is TGTGCCTTCCCCCGCCCGCCGAGAGGAAACACCATATATTTT.

Only a few counts were recorded for this clone. The chain uses TRBV5-4 and TRBJ1-2, with 7 bases aligning to TRBD1. The V segment lost 0 bases and the J segment 4 bases; nucleotides outside the gene matches: 6. This CDR3 has 15 residues. Germline V gene sequence: CDR1 SGHNT, CDR2 YYREEE (reference sequence). This CDR3 is CASSLEGGAGYGYTF. CDR3 DNA: TGTGCCAGCAGCTTGGAAGGGGGCGCCGGCTATGGCTACACCTTC.

The gene calls are TRBV11-2 and TRBJ1-5, with a tentative D call TRBD1 (5 bases). V lost 5 bases to trimming and J lost 5 bases, with 7 bases between them. The V gene's germline CDR1 is SGHAT and CDR2 FQNNGV. CDR3 length: 12 amino acids. The CDR3: CASSIQDQPQHF. The CDR3 region has the DNA TGTGCCAGCAGCATACAGGATCAGCCCCAGCATTTT. The whole variable domain, filled in from reference TRBV11-2 and TRBJ1-5, reads EAGVAQSPRYKIIEKRQSVAFWCNPISGHATLYWYQQILGQGPKLLIQFQNNGVVDDSQLPKDRFSAERLKGVDSTLKIQPAKLEDSAVYLCASSIQDQPQHFGDGTRLSIL.

The V call is TRBV7-8, the J call TRBJ2-1, with D maybe TRBD1 (5 bases). The CDR3 is 15 amino acids. V was clipped by 2 bases and J by 4 bases, with 12 bases between them. CDR1 and CDR2 from the germline V gene are SGHVS and FQNEAQ. DNA for the CDR3: TGTGCCAGCAGCTTACAGGGATTAGGGTACAATGAGCAGTTCTTC. Encoded protein: CASSLQGLGYNEQFF.

The rearrangement joins TRBV2 to TRBJ2-1; no reliable D call. Deletions cut 4 bases from V and 4 bases from J, with 11 bases between. Germline V gene data show CDR1 as SNHLY and CDR2 as FYNNEI. The CDR3 extends over 14 amino acids. The CDR3 nucleotides read TGTGCCAGCAGTGGGTTCCCCGGGTACAATGAGCAGTTCTTC. Amino acids: CASSGFPGYNEQFF.